This is a list of T cell receptor beta chains from one sample in a study of blood T cells in healthy people across ages. TCRdb independently ran MiXCR on the 5' RACE reads; one entry per CDR3 protein. The sample holds about 1.6 million distinct CDR3 sequences, approximately 32% seen once. The sequenced material came from blood. The receptors come from a woman in her 30s in good health. CDR3s include the opening cysteine and the closing phenylalanine or tryptophan. Fields, in order: J gene, clone size, V gene, D gene, CDR3 protein, CDR3 DNA. D genes are given only for firm matches. Clone sizes are given selectively: once, few, many, or a class where the clone is expanded.

>TRBJ2-3|few|TRBV7-9|TRBD1
CASSLTGTGTDTQYF
TGTGCCAGCAGCTTAACTGGGACAGGGACAGATACGCAGTATTTT
>TRBJ2-3|few|TRBV6-2/TRBV6-3|NA
CASSYSGEGGYDTQYF
TGTGCCAGCAGTTACTCCGGGGAAGGCGGGTACGATACGCAGTATTTT
>TRBJ2-7|NA|TRBV6-1|NA
CASSEEPMAQYF
TGTGCCAGCAGTGAAGAACCGATGGCCCAGTACTTC
>TRBJ1-4|NA|TRBV27|TRBD1
CASSFGTGHGEKLFF
TGTGCCAGCAGTTTCGGGACAGGGCATGGTGAAAAACTGTTTTTT
>TRBJ2-1|NA|TRBV20-1|NA
CSAKSRGTSSYNEQFF
TGCAGTGCTAAGTCCCGCGGGACAAGCTCCTACAATGAGCAGTTCTTC
>TRBJ2-3|few|TRBV9|TRBD2
CASSVDSGSGGRAPDTQYF
TGTGCCAGCAGCGTAGATTCTGGGAGCGGCGGGAGGGCCCCAGATACGCAGTATTTT
>TRBJ2-5|few|TRBV10-3|TRBD2
CAISDPKGTSGRSVQETQYF
TGTGCCATCAGTGATCCTAAGGGGACTAGCGGGAGGTCGGTCCAAGAGACCCAGTACTTC
>TRBJ2-3|NA|TRBV20-1|TRBD2
CSARVGRGFDTQYF
TGCAGTGCTAGAGTGGGGCGGGGGTTTGATACGCAGTATTTT
>TRBJ2-7|many|TRBV6-2/TRBV6-3|NA
CASGDYEQYF
TGTGCCAGCGGCGACTACGAGCAGTACTTC
>TRBJ1-2|NA|TRBV20-1|TRBD1
CSAQIRGSYTF
TGCAGTGCCCAGATCAGGGGGAGCTACACCTTC
>TRBJ2-1|few|TRBV5-5|TRBD1
CASSLIQGAYSEQFF
TGTGCCAGCAGCTTGATTCAGGGGGCTTATAGTGAGCAGTTCTTC
>TRBJ1-5|once|TRBV19|NA
CASSGALYSNQPQHF
TGTGCCAGTAGTGGGGCATTATATAGCAATCAGCCCCAGCATTTT
>TRBJ2-5|NA|TRBV18|TRBD2
CASSPKVAGGETQYF
TGTGCCAGCTCACCGAAGGTAGCGGGAGGGGAGACCCAGTACTTC
>TRBJ2-1|NA|TRBV29-1|NA
CSVQAGQGYDEQFF
TGCAGCGTGCAAGCGGGTCAAGGCTACGATGAGCAGTTCTTC
>TRBJ2-5|NA|TRBV5-1|NA
CASRKGQETQYF
TGCGCCAGCAGGAAAGGGCAAGAGACCCAGTACTTC
>TRBJ1-1|NA|TRBV10-3|NA
CAIGDAPGWTEAFF
TGTGCCATCGGAGACGCCCCAGGGTGGACTGAAGCTTTCTTT
>TRBJ2-5|NA|TRBV12-5|NA
CASGMGPGLETQYF
TGTGCTAGTGGTATGGGACCAGGTCTCGAGACCCAGTACTTC
>TRBJ2-7|few|TRBV6-1|TRBD2
CASSAGTSGRRYEQYF
TGTGCCAGCAGTGCCGGGACTAGCGGGAGGAGGTACGAGCAGTACTTC
>TRBJ1-1|NA|TRBV2|TRBD1
CASSGPTGGISGTEAFF
TGTGCCAGCAGTGGGCCGACAGGGGGTATTTCGGGGACTGAAGCTTTCTTT
>TRBJ1-6|NA|TRBV15|TRBD1
CATQAGGTSPLHF
TGTGCCACCCAGGCAGGGGGCACTTCACCCCTCCACTTT
>TRBJ2-7|few|TRBV5-4|TRBD2
CASSVRTSGTYEQYF
TGTGCCAGCAGCGTCCGGACTAGCGGTACCTACGAGCAGTACTTC
>TRBJ2-1|NA|TRBV20-1|NA
CSADRLDAYETQFF
TGCAGTGCTGACCGACTGGATGCCTACGAGACCCAGTTCTTC
>TRBJ2-7|few|TRBV7-9|NA
CASSPLDGRSSYEQYF
TGTGCCAGCAGCCCCCTCGACGGCCGGAGCTCCTACGAGCAGTACTTC
>TRBJ2-3|NA|TRBV6-5|NA
CASRGPSTDTQYF
TGTGCCTCGCGGGGCCCTAGCACAGATACGCAGTATTTT
>TRBJ2-1|NA|TRBV6-1|TRBD2
CASSEGGRPKNQFF
TGTGCCAGCAGTGAGGGCGGGAGGCCAAAAAACCAGTTCTTC
>TRBJ2-2|NA|TRBV5-1|TRBD1
CASSPDRVGTGELFF
TGCGCCAGCAGCCCAGACAGGGTCGGCACCGGGGAGCTGTTTTTT
>TRBJ1-2|few|TRBV29-1|TRBD1
CSVAPGTGYGYTF
TGCAGCGTCGCCCCAGGGACAGGTTATGGCTACACCTTC
>TRBJ2-3|few|TRBV29-1|NA
CSVSSEGTDTQYF
TGCAGCGTTTCCAGTGAGGGCACAGATACGCAGTATTTT
>TRBJ1-2|few|TRBV7-3|TRBD1
CASSPEGAHGYTF
TGTGCCAGCAGCCCCGAGGGGGCTCATGGCTACACCTTC
>TRBJ2-1|NA|TRBV10-1|TRBD2
CASSPGTSSGEQFF
TGCGCCAGCAGTCCCGGGACTAGTTCGGGTGAGCAGTTCTTC
>TRBJ2-5|NA|TRBV3-1|TRBD1
CASSQTGTGSIHRETQYF
TGTGCCAGCAGCCAGACCGGGACAGGATCAATCCACCGGGAGACCCAGTACTTC
>TRBJ2-2|NA|TRBV4-1|TRBD1
CASSQRTGANTGELFF
TGCGCCAGCAGCCAACGGACAGGCGCGAACACCGGGGAGCTGTTTTTT
>TRBJ1-1|few|TRBV20-1|NA
CSAGGELVNTEAFF
TGCAGTGCTGGCGGTGAGCTAGTGAACACTGAAGCTTTCTTT